This passage covers 12 T cell receptor beta chains from one sample sequenced in a study of blood T cell repertoires in COVID-19. Clones were read by immunoSEQ multiplex PCR, and TCRdb kept only the in-frame ones, dropping some. The profile shows some 140,000 clones, less than 90% of them singletons. Sequenced material: PBMCs or T cells enriched from blood (not recorded which). The receptors stem from a man aged 25 to 40 who had recovered from COVID-19.

The chain recombines TRBV9 with TRBJ2-5; 8 bases map to TRBD1. This CDR3 comprises 14 residues. The J segment lost 4 bases and the V segment lost 4 bases, leaving 6 bases of the junction unmatched. From germline, CDR1 is SGDLS and CDR2 YYNGEE. The CDR3 DNA is TGTGCCAGCAGCATAGGACAGGGTTCAGAGACCCAGTACTTC. Translating it yields CASSIGQGSETQYF.

The chain recombines TRBV7-6 with TRBJ2-1; D is ambiguous. This CDR3 is built from 14 residues. In germline, CDR1 is SGHVS, CDR2 FNYEAQ. The V end was cut by 2 bases, the J end by 5 bases, with 10 bases between. CDR3 coding DNA: TGTGCCAGCAGCTTAAGACCGGCGGACAATGAGCAGTTCTTC. It specifies CASSLRPADNEQFF.

This chain uses TRBV11-2 with TRBJ2-5, with D unresolved. Between the trimmed V and J ends, which lost 3 bases and 0 bases, there was a span of 11 bases. The germline V gene has CDR1 SGHAT and CDR2 FQNNGV. This CDR3 spans 15 amino acids. CDR3 in DNA: TGTGCCAGCAGCTTGCAGTCTTGGTACCAAGAGACCCAGTACTTC. Protein product: CASSLQSWYQETQYF.

The gene calls are TRBV6-1 and TRBJ1-5; the D is unclear. The CDR3 has 16 residues. In germline, CDR1 is MNHNS, CDR2 SASEGT. V lost 4 bases and J 0 bases, leaving 13 bases between the germline ends. In DNA, the CDR3 is TGTGCCAGCAGTGGAGGAGGACGGAATAGCAATCAGCCCCAGCATTTT. Encoded protein: CASSGGGRNSNQPQHF.

The chain uses TRBV2 and TRBJ2-1; D possibly corresponds to TRBD2 (6 bases). Deletions cut 0 bases from V and 6 bases from J, with 6 bases between. CDR3 length: 13 residues. Germline V gives CDR1 SNHLY, CDR2 FYNNEI. CDR3 nucleotide sequence: TGTGCCAGCAGTGAAGCCGGGAGCAATGAGCAGTTCTTC. Translating it yields CASSEAGSNEQFF. The full variable domain, rest sourced from reference TRBV2 and TRBJ2-1, is EPEVTQTPSHQVTQMGQEVILRCVPISNHLYFYWYRQILGQKVEFLVSFYNNEISEKSEIFDDQFSVERPDGSNFTLKIRSTKLEDSAMYFCASSEAGSNEQFFGPGTRLTVL.

V gene TRBV6-5 combines with J gene TRBJ1-1; D uncertain. This CDR3 has 13 residues. The germline V and J ends were trimmed by 8 bases and 1 base, with 11 bases remaining between them. Per the germline V gene, CDR1 is MNHEY and CDR2 is SVGAGI. The CDR3 region is CASCGRANTEAFF. CDR3 in DNA: TGTGCCAGCTGCGGGCGGGCGAACACTGAAGCTTTCTTT.

This clone appeared a few times. The chain carries TRBV19 and TRBJ1-1; TRBD1 agrees at 7 bases. Losses at the gene ends were 5 bases for V and 4 bases for J; bases not matched to a gene: 10. CDR1 and CDR2 (germline): LNHDA, SQIVND (reference sequence). This CDR3 contains 15 residues. For the CDR3, the DNA is TGTGCCAGTAGTCCTCCGGGGACAGCCGGCACTGAAGCTTTCTTT. Protein product: CASSPPGTAGTEAFF. Looking up the rest from reference TRBV19 and TRBJ1-1 gives the full variable domain: DGGITQSPKYLFRKEGQNVTLSCEQNLNHDAMYWYRQDPGQGLRLIYYSQIVNDFQKGDIAEGYSVSREKKESFPLTVTSAQKNPTAFYLCASSPPGTAGTEAFFGQGTRLTVV.

V and J are TRBV6-2 or TRBV6-3 and TRBJ2-7; TRBD2 aligns across 11 bases. The junction had 7 bases not matched to a gene; V was cut back by 5 bases and J by 4 bases. The CDR3 has 15 amino acids. Germline V gives CDR1 MNHEY, CDR2 SVGEGT. Here the CDR3 reads CASSRTSGGMYEQYV. DNA of the CDR3: TGTGCCAGCAGTCGAACTAGCGGGGGTATGTACGAGCAGTACGTC.

The V gene is TRBV4-1, the J gene TRBJ2-7; D unclear. This CDR3 spans 13 amino acids. The germline V gene has CDR1 MGHRA and CDR2 YSYEKL. Between the trimmed V and J ends, which lost 2 bases and 4 bases, there was a span of 9 bases. CDR3: CASSQSPSYEQYF. The CDR3 nucleotides read TGCGCCAGCAGCCAAAGTCCCAGTTACGAGCAGTACTTC.

The chain combines TRBV19 with TRBJ2-3, with TRBD2 matching 8 bases. This CDR3 comprises 15 residues. Trimming cost V 3 bases and J 0 bases; bases outside gene matches: 2. The V gene's germline CDR1 is LNHDA and CDR2 SQIVND (reference sequence). In DNA, the CDR3 is TGTGCCAGTAGTATGGGCGGGGGGAGCACAGATACGCAGTATTTT. It is translated as CASSMGGGSTDTQYF.

The V call is TRBV9, the J call TRBJ1-1; TRBD1 matches at 9 bases. The CDR3 has 17 amino acids. Germline trimming cut 0 bases from V and 1 base from J; bases unmatched to any gene: 7. Germline values: CDR1 SGDLS, CDR2 YYNGEE. The CDR3 spells CASSVAGQGGANTEAFF. The CDR3 DNA reads TGTGCCAGCAGCGTAGCGGGACAGGGAGGGGCGAACACTGAAGCTTTCTTT.

The J gene is TRBJ2-7, the V gene TRBV9, with D possibly matching TRBD2 (6 bases). V was trimmed by 4 bases and J by 2 bases, leaving 13 bases between them. This CDR3 is 14 amino acids long. CDR1 is SGDLS, CDR2 YYNGEE, per germline. CDR3 loop: CASSLSSATYEQYF. CDR3 sequence (DNA): TGTGCCAGCAGCCTCTCTAGCGCCACCTACGAGCAGTACTTC. The whole variable domain, remainder taken from reference TRBV9 and TRBJ2-7, is DSGVTQTPKHLITATGQRVTLRCSPRSGDLSVYWYQQSLDQGLQFLIQYYNGEERAKGNILERFSAQQFPDLHSELNLSSLELGDSALYFCASSLSSATYEQYFGPGTRLTVT.